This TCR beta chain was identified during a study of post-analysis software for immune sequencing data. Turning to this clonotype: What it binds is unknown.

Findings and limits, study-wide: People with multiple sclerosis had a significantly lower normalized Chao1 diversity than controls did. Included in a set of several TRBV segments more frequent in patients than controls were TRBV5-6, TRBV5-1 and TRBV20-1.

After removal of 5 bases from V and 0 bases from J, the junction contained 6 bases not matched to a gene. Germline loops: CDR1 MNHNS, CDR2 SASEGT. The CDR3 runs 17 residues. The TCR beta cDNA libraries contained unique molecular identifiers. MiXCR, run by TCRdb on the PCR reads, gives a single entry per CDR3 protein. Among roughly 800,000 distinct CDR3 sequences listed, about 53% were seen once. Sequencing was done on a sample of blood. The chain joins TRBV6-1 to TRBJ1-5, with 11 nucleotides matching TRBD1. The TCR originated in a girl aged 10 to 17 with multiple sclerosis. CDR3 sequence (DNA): TGTGCCAGCAGTCAATGGACAGGGGGCATTAGCAATCAGCCCCAGCATTTT. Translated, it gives CASSQWTGGISNQPQHF.